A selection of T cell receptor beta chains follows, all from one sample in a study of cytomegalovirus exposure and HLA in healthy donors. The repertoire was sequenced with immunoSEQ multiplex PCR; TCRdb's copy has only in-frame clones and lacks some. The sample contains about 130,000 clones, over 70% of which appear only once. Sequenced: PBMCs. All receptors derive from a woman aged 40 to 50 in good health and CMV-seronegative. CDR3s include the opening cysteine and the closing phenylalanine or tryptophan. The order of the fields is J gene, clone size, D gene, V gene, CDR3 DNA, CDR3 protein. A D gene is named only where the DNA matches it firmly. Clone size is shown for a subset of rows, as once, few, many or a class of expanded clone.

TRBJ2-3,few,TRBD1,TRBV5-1,TGCGCCAGCAGCTTGACAGGGGACCCCACAGATACGCAGTATTTT,CASSLTGDPTDTQYF
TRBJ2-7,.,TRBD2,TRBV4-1,TGCGCCAGCAGCCAATTTGCTTCTAGCGGGGACTACGAGCAGTACTTC,CASSQFASSGDYEQYF
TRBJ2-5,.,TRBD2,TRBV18,TGTGCCAGCTCACCCGGGACTAGCGGGGAGACCCAGTACTTC,CASSPGTSGETQYF
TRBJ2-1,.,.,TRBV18,TGTGCCAGCTCGGCAAGCTCCTACAATGAGCAGTTCTTC,CASSASSYNEQFF
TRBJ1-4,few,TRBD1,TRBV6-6,TGTGCCAGCAGTTACTCGGACAGGGGGCACGAAAAACTGTTTTTT,CASSYSDRGHEKLFF
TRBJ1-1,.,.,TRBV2,TGTGCCAGCACCCTGACAGGGAACACTGAAGCTTTCTTT,CASTLTGNTEAFF
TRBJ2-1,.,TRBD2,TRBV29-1,TGCAGCGTCGGGGAGTTTTTTAGCGGGAGTGTCGATGAGCAGTTCTTC,CSVGEFFSGSVDEQFF
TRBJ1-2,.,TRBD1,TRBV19,TGTGCCAGTAGCGCGCCCGGGACAGGGCTTCGGTATGGCTACACCTTC,CASSAPGTGLRYGYTF
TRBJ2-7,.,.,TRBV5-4,TGTGCCAGCACCTGGAGGCAGTACTTC,CASTWRQYF
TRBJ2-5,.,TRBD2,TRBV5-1,TGCGCCAGCAGCTTGTTGGTCGCGGGAGGGGCCCAAGAGACCCAGTACTTC,CASSLLVAGGAQETQYF
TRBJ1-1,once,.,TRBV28,TGTGCCAGCAGTTTGGGGCAGGGGTGGAACACTGAAGCTTTCTTT,CASSLGQGWNTEAFF
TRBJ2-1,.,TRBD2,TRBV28,TGTGCCAGCGATGGGCTAGCGGGCCACAATGAGCAGTTCTTC,CASDGLAGHNEQFF
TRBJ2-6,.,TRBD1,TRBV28,TGTGCCAGCAGTTTACCGACAGGGACCACCCTTTCTGGGGCCAACGGCCTGACTTTC,CASSLPTGTTLSGANGLTF
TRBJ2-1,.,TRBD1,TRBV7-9,TGTGCCAGCAGCTTAGGGACAGGGGAGGTGTTTGGCAATGAGCAGTTCTTC,CASSLGTGEVFGNEQFF
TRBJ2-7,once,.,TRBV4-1,TGCGCCAGCAGCCAGGAAACAGGGAACTACGAGCAGTACTTC,CASSQETGNYEQYF
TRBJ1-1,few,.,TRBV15,TGTGCCACCAGCAGAGATCTTGGGCCCACTGAAGCTTTCTTT,CATSRDLGPTEAFF
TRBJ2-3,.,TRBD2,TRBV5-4,TGTGCCAGCAATACCGGGACTAGCGGGAGGGCCACAGATACGCAGTATTTT,CASNTGTSGRATDTQYF
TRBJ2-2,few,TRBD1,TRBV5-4,TGTGCCAGCAGCCAATCCTCGGGACAGGGATACACCGGGGAGCTGTTTTTT,CASSQSSGQGYTGELFF
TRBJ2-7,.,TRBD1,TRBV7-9,TGTGCCAGCAGCATGAACAGGGGTTTAGGCGAGCAGTACTTC,CASSMNRGLGEQYF
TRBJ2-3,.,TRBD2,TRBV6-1,TGTGCCAGCAGTGAATTGCCGGGAGGTGCCACAGATACGCAGTATTTT,CASSELPGGATDTQYF
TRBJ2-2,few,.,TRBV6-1,TGTGCCAGCAGTGAATTTGGGCAGTTCACCGGGGAGCTGTTTTTT,CASSEFGQFTGELFF
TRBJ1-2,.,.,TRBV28,TGTGCCAGCAGTTTAGGGGGAGGGTTCTACTATGGCTACACCTTC,CASSLGGGFYYGYTF
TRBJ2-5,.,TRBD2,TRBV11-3,TGTGCCAGCAGGACCGGGGGGGAGCGGGGGGGACTAGTACAAAGGAAGACCCAGTACTTC,CASRTGGERGGLVQRKTQYF
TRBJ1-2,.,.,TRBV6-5,TGTGCCAGCATGGTCCCCGGGTCCGGTGGCTACACCTTC,CASMVPGSGGYTF
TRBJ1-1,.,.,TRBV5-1,TGCGCCAGCAGCTTGGGCGGGGCGTCTAATGAAGCTTTCTTT,CASSLGGASNEAFF
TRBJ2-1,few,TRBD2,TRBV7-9,TGTGCCAGCAGCCCGACTAGCGGGAGCTACAATGAGCAGTTCTTC,CASSPTSGSYNEQFF
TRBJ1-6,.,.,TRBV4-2,TGTGCCAGCAGCCAAGAAGCGAGAAGGTCACCCCTCCACTTT,CASSQEARRSPLHF
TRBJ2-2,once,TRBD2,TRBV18,TGTGCCAGCTCACAAGCTAGCGGACCGAACACCGGGGAGCTGTTTTTT,CASSQASGPNTGELFF
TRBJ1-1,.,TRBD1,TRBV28,TGTGCCAGCAGTTCCCAGGGACAGGGAAAGACTGAAGCTTTCTTT,CASSSQGQGKTEAFF
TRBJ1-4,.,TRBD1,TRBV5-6,TGTGCCAGCAGCGGGACAGGGAGGGGGAGTGAAAAACTGTTTTTT,CASSGTGRGSEKLFF
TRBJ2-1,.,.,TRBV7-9,TGTGCCAGCAGCAGCGGAGGTAACAATGAGCAGTTCTTC,CASSSGGNNEQFF
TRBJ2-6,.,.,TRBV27,TGTGCCAGCAGCTCAGGGTCTGGGGCCAACGGCCTGACTTTC,CASSSGSGANGLTF